The clone carrying this T cell receptor (beta chain) showed up just a few times. As yet, its antigen is unknown. Treatment in this sample: approximately 9-day PBMC culture with coronavirus spike peptide pools or control peptides (ViraFEST assay). The authors cultured 2 million to 2.5 million PBMCs per well with 7.5 to 10 IU/ml IL-2 and about 9.4 ug/ml peptide pools. Negative-selection isolation of CD4+ T cells was performed after approximately nine days of culture. With the Oncomine TCR Beta short-read assay, DNA from cultured CD4+ T cells was sequenced. Via MiXCR, TCRdb re-called the PCR reads, giving one row per CDR3 protein. The sample gives 9,500 to 15,000 distinct CDR3 sequences, roughly 30% of which show up once; around an eighth is in the top ten. CDR1 is MNHNS, CDR2 SASEGT, per germline. The V and J ends lost 6 bases and 1 base respectively, with 9 bases between them. The CDR3 spans 13 residues.

These data belong to a study of vaccination and CD4 T cells after COVID-19. Study-level background: Six men and four women formed the convalescents, two being Hispanic. Investigators stimulated cells with overlapping spike peptides drawn from SARS-CoV-2, HCoV-NL63, HCoV-OC43 and HCoV-229E.

The sample consisted of CD4+ T cells from blood, cultured in vitro, taken after SARS-CoV-2 vaccination. This TCR derives from a human donor who had recovered from COVID-19. The rearrangement uses TRBV6-1 and TRBJ1-1; no firm D call. The CDR3 protein is CASSGRGNTEAFF. The CDR3 bases are TGTGCCAGCAGCGGAAGAGGGAACACTGAAGCTTTCTTT.